These 6 T cell receptor beta chains originate from one sample sequenced in a study of response to subunit inactivated influenza vaccine. From the RT-PCR reads, TCRdb called clonotypes with MiXCR, one entry per CDR3 protein. The repertoire holds 400,000 to 550,000 distinct CDR3 sequences, with over 25% as singletons. The sample consisted of CD4+ T cells sorted from PBMCs, taken roughly 5 days after vaccination. The receptors were gathered from a man aged 45 to 65 who received an inactivated influenza vaccine.

Only a few counts were recorded for this clonotype. This chain joins TRBV7-8 and TRBJ2-7, with 8 nucleotides matching TRBD1. V was clipped by 10 bases and J by 2 bases; unmatched bases: 4. Germline V gene lookup returns CDR1 SGHVS and CDR2 FQNEAQ. This CDR3 has 12 amino acids. The CDR3 here is CATRTGTYEQYF. In DNA form, the CDR3 reads TGTGCCACAAGGACAGGGACCTACGAGCAGTACTTC.

V usage is TRBV5-1 and J usage is TRBJ2-3, with 8 bases that match TRBD2. Per germline, CDR1 SGHRS and CDR2 YFSETQ. Unmatched junction bases numbered 7, after V lost 2 bases and J lost 5 bases. The CDR3 totals 15 residues. The chain's CDR3 is CASSLAGVDRDTQYF. The CDR3 DNA is TGCGCCAGCAGCTTAGCGGGAGTCGATCGAGATACGCAGTATTTT.

The chain links TRBV5-1 to TRBJ2-5; TRBD2 might be the D (5 bases). The CDR3 covers 16 residues. From germline, CDR1 is SGHRS and CDR2 YFSETQ. The V end was cut by 1 base, the J end by 1 base, with 14 bases between. CDR3 DNA: TGCGCCAGCAGCTTGTTTTCGGCGGGCACCCAAGAGACCCAGTACTTC. It encodes CASSLFSAGTQETQYF.

The rearrangement joins TRBV2 to TRBJ2-2; 7 nucleotides line up with TRBD1. Germline CDR1 and CDR2: SNHLY and FYNNEI. CDR3 length equals 18 residues. Trimming took 4 bases from V and 4 from J; bases not matched to a gene: 15. CDR3 sequence reads: CASSAYRSKGARTGELFF. For the CDR3, the DNA is TGTGCCAGCAGTGCATACCGCAGTAAGGGGGCCCGCACCGGGGAGCTGTTTTTT. Full variable domain (rest looked up from reference TRBV2 and TRBJ2-2): EPEVTQTPSHQVTQMGQEVILRCVPISNHLYFYWYRQILGQKVEFLVSFYNNEISEKSEIFDDQFSVERPDGSNFTLKIRSTKLEDSAMYFCASSAYRSKGARTGELFFGEGSRLTVL.

This clonotype showed up just a few times. The chain links TRBV19 to TRBJ2-1, with D possibly being TRBD2 (5 bases). Germline V gene sequence: CDR1 LNHDA, CDR2 SQIVND (reference sequence). The CDR3 runs to 16 residues. Trimming cost V 3 bases and J 3 bases, with 15 bases left between them. CDR3 in DNA: TGTGCCAGTAGTATCCGGGCCCAGCGGAACTACAATGAGCAGTTCTTC. Translation gives CASSIRAQRNYNEQFF. Full variable domain (outside the CDR3, taken from reference TRBV19 and TRBJ2-1): DGGITQSPKYLFRKEGQNVTLSCEQNLNHDAMYWYRQDPGQGLRLIYYSQIVNDFQKGDIAEGYSVSREKKESFPLTVTSAQKNPTAFYLCASSIRAQRNYNEQFFGPGTRLTVL.

This clonotype turned up a few times. The V and J genes are TRBV7-2 and TRBJ1-1; possible D gene TRBD1, 5 bases. The CDR3 loop spans 14 amino acids. Trimming took 0 bases from V and 1 from J, leaving 6 bases between them. The germline V gene has CDR1 SGHTA and CDR2 FQGNSA. CDR3 in DNA: TGTGCCAGCAGCTTAGCAGGGGAGAACACTGAAGCTTTCTTT. It specifies CASSLAGENTEAFF. The full variable domain, completed using reference TRBV7-2 and TRBJ1-1, is GAGVSQSPSNKVTEKGKDVELRCDPISGHTALYWYRQSLGQGLEFLIYFQGNSAPDKSGLPSDRFSAERTGGSVSTLTIQRTQQEDSAVYLCASSLAGENTEAFFGQGTRLTVV.